This T cell receptor beta chain was documented in a study of CD8+CD57+ T cells in acquired aplastic anemia. For CDR3 and TCR beta VDJ profiling, genomic DNA was the template used. A single record per CDR3 protein comes from TCRdb applying MiXCR to the reads. This table has around 50,000 distinct CDR3 sequences, 57% appearing once. This clonotype was seen repeatedly, ten times or more. Previously, flow cytometry had revealed CD8+CD57+ cell expansion in the patients chosen for sequencing. No patient had been given any therapy when blood was sampled. This CDR3 comprises 12 residues. Trimming stripped 6 bases from V and 0 bases from J, with 4 bases between. Germline V gives CDR1 MDHEN, CDR2 SYDVKM.

This clonotype originated in a human donor with aplastic anemia. This chain links TRBV28 with TRBJ2-3; D unresolved. Sample: sorted CD4+, CD8+, or CD8+CD57+ T cells (not recorded which) from PBMCs. CDR3 region: CASSLSTDTQYF. The CDR3 DNA is TGTGCCAGCAGCCTCAGCACAGATACGCAGTATTTT.